This T cell receptor beta chain was captured in a study of vaccination effects on CD4 cells after COVID-19. Background on the study: Subjects were given two BNT162b2 or mRNA-1273 vaccine doses. At 16 days and at one week before vaccination, samples were given by two convalescent patients.

The assay was immunoSEQ multiplex PCR, and TCRdb's table has in-frame clones only and misses some. The repertoire consists of about 37,000 clones, with over 60% occurring once and the leading ten covering roughly 30%. Broader study findings: Convalescent patients were scarce, and early post-infection timepoints were absent.

The CDR3 has 15 amino acids. In germline, CDR1 is SGHRS, CDR2 YFSETQ. V gave up 4 bases and J gave up 7 bases, with 21 bases separating them. Turning to this clone: The antigen is unknown.

Within the ViraFEST assay, antigen-specific CD4+ T cells underwent expansion with viral peptide pools prior to sequencing. It was after more than nine days of culture that CD4+ T cells were isolated. PCR confirmed that the person was infected with SARS-CoV-2 between March and December 2020. PBMC cultures contained two million cells per well, approximately 9.2 IU/ml IL-2 and roughly 9.5 ug/ml peptides. This chain uses TRBV5-1 with TRBJ2-7; D is uncertain. Here the sequenced sample was CD4+ T cells from PBMCs cultured with a peptide pool, taken before COVID-19 vaccination. This TCR was sampled from a human donor who had a prior SARS-CoV-2 infection. The CDR3 bases are TGCGCCAGCAGCCCGGCTGGGCAGGCGGTTGAAGAGCAGTACTTC. Translated: CASSPAGQAVEEQYF.